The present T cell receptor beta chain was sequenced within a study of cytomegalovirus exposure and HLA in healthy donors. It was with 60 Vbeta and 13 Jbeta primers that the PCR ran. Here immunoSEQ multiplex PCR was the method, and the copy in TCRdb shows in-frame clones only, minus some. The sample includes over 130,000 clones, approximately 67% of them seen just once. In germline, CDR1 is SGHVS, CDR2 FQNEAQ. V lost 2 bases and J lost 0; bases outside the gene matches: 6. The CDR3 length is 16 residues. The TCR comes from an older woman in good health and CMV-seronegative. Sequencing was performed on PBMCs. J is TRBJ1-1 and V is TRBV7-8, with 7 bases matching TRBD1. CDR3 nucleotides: TGTGCCAGCAGCTTACGAACTACAGGGGTGAACACTGAAGCTTTCTTT. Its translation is CASSLRTTGVNTEAFF.